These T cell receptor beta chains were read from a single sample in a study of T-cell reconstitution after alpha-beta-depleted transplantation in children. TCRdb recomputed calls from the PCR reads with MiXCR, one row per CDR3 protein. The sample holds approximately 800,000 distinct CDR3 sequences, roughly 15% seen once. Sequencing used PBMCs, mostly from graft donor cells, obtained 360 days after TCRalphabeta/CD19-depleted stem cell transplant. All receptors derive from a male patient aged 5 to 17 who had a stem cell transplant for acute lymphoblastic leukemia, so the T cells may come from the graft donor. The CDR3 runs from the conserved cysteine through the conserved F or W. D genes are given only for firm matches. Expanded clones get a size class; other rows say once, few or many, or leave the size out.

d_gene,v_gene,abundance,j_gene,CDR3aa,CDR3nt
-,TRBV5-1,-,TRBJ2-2,CASSIYTGRTGELFF,TGCGCCAGCAGCATTTACACAGGGCGCACCGGGGAGCTGTTTTTT
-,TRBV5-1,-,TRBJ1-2,CASRAGIYGYTF,TGCGCCAGCAGAGCTGGGATCTATGGCTACACCTTC
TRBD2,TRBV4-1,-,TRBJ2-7,CASSPTGSGNYEQYF,TGCGCCAGCAGCCCTACGGGTAGCGGGAACTACGAGCAGTACTTC
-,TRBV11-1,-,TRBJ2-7,CASSLGGVYSYEQYF,TGTGCCAGCAGCTTAGGCGGGGTTTACTCCTACGAGCAGTACTTC
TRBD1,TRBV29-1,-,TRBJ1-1,CSGHRDRNTEAFF,TGCAGCGGCCACCGGGACAGGAACACTGAAGCTTTCTTT
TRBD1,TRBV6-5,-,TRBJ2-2,CASSYSRFPVTGAVGELFF,TGTGCCAGCAGTTACTCGCGATTTCCCGTGACAGGGGCCGTCGGGGAGCTGTTTTTT
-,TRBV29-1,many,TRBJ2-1,CSVRGPYNEQFF,TGCAGCGTTAGGGGCCCGTACAATGAGCAGTTCTTC
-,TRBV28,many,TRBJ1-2,CASRPTGIAYGYTF,TGTGCCAGCAGGCCCACGGGTATAGCCTATGGCTACACCTTC
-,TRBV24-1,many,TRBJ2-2,CATSDPGRTGELFF,TGTGCCACCAGTGATCCTGGACGCACCGGGGAGCTGTTTTTT
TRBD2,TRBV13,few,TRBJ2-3,CASSWEGLAGPDTQYF,TGTGCCAGCAGCTGGGAAGGACTAGCGGGTCCAGATACGCAGTATTTT
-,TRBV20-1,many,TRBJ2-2,CSASYLDLRRWRPWNTGELFF,TGCAGTGCTAGTTATCTGGACTTGCGAAGGTGGCGACCCTGGAACACCGGGGAGCTGTTTTTT
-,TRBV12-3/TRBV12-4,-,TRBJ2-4,CASSLAINIQYF,TGTGCCAGCAGTTTAGCGATAAACATTCAGTACTTC
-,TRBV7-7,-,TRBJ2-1,CASSSSVYSYNEQFF,TGTGCCAGCAGCTCTAGCGTATACTCCTACAATGAGCAGTTCTTC
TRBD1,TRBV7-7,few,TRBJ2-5,CASSFAGQGQETQYF,TGTGCCAGCAGCTTCGCCGGACAGGGGCAAGAGACCCAGTACTTC
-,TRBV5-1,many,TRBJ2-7,CASSLRQPVVYEQYF,TGCGCCAGCAGCCTAAGACAGCCAGTCGTCTACGAGCAGTACTTC
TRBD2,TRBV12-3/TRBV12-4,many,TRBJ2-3,CASSAGTSGTDTQYF,TGTGCCAGCAGTGCCGGGACTAGCGGCACAGATACGCAGTATTTT
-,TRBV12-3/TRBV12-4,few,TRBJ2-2,CASSPFRVQGELFF,TGTGCCAGCAGCCCCTTCCGGGTCCAGGGGGAGCTGTTTTTT
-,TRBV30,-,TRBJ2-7,CAWMRGSYEQYF,TGTGCCTGGATGAGGGGATCCTACGAGCAGTACTTC
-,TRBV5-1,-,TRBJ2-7,CASRASELLEQYF,TGCGCCAGCAGGGCTAGCGAACTACTGGAGCAGTACTTC
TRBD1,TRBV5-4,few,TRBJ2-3,CASSLVGTGTDTQYF,TGTGCCAGCAGCTTGGTGGGGACAGGCACAGATACGCAGTATTTT
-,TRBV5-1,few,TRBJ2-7,CASSPRRDKGFEQYF,TGCGCCAGCAGCCCTCGCCGGGACAAGGGGTTCGAGCAGTACTTC
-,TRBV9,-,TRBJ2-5,CASSVAAPETQYF,TGTGCCAGCAGCGTAGCAGCCCCAGAGACCCAGTACTTC
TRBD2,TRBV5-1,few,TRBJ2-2,CASSPRGGGELFF,TGCGCCAGCAGCCCACGCGGGGGCGGGGAGCTGTTTTTT
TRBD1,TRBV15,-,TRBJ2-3,CATHRGRNTDTQYF,TGTGCCACCCACAGGGGAAGGAACACAGATACGCAGTATTTT
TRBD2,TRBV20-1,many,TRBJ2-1,CSATGLVDNNEQFF,TGCAGTGCGACCGGACTAGTCGACAACAATGAGCAGTTCTTC
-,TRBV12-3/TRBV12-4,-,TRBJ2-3,CASTPDSNTDTQYF,TGTGCCAGCACCCCGGACTCGAACACAGATACGCAGTATTTT
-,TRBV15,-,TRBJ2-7,CATSRVAEVPKRPEQYF,TGTGCCACCAGCAGAGTTGCGGAGGTTCCAAAACGTCCCGAGCAGTACTTC
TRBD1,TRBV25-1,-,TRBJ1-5,CASQPSGTGTHQPQHF,TGTGCCAGTCAACCAAGCGGGACAGGGACACATCAGCCCCAGCATTTT
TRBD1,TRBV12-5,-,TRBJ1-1,CASGLVQGRGTEAFF,TGTGCTAGTGGTTTGGTACAGGGCAGGGGGACTGAAGCTTTCTTT
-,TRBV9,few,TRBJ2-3,CASSYRLGASTDTQYF,TGTGCCAGCAGCTATCGACTAGGGGCTAGCACAGATACGCAGTATTTT
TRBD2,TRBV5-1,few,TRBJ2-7,CASRLAANYEQYF,TGCGCCAGCAGACTAGCGGCCAACTACGAGCAGTACTTC
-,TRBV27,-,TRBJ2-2,CASSFNPAGELFF,TGTGCCAGCAGTTTCAACCCCGCCGGGGAGCTGTTTTTT
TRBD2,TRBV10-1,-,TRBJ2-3,CASRVSPGLAGYTDTQYF,TGCGCCAGCAGGGTCTCCCCCGGACTAGCGGGATACACAGATACGCAGTATTTT
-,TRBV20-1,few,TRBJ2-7,CSARDGGRSYEQYF,TGCAGTGCTAGAGATGGGGGCCGATCCTACGAGCAGTACTTC
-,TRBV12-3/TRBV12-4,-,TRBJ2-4,CASSHLPLWLAKNIQYF,TGTGCCAGCAGCCACCTTCCCTTATGGTTAGCCAAAAACATTCAGTACTTC
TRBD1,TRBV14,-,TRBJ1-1,CASSPTGVVGSEAFF,TGTGCCAGCAGCCCGACAGGGGTTGTCGGTTCTGAAGCTTTCTTT
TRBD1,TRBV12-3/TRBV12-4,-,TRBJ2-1,CASTPRGQGSNEQFF,TGTGCCAGCACCCCACGGGGACAGGGGAGCAATGAGCAGTTCTTC
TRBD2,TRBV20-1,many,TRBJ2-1,CSAIGLAGYNEQFF,TGCAGTGCCATCGGACTAGCGGGCTACAATGAGCAGTTCTTC
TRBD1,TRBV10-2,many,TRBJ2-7,CASSGGQGSPYEQYF,TGCGCCAGCAGCGGAGGACAGGGGAGCCCCTACGAGCAGTACTTC
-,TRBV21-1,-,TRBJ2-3,CASSKDHGNTDTQYF,TGTGCCAGCAGCAAAGATCACGGGAACACAGATACGCAGTATTTT
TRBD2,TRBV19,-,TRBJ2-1,CASSTRTSGAYNEQFF,TGTGCCAGTAGTACGAGGACTAGCGGAGCCTACAATGAGCAGTTCTTC
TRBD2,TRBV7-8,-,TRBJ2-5,CASSLRLAGGTSPGTQYF,TGTGCCAGCAGCTTAAGGCTAGCGGGAGGGACCTCGCCAGGGACCCAGTACTTC
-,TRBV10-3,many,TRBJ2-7,CAISEQQGGYYEQYF,TGTGCCATCAGTGAGCAACAAGGGGGATACTACGAGCAGTACTTC
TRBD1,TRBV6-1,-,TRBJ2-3,CASSRTGFNPDTQYF,TGTGCCAGCAGTAGGACAGGGTTTAATCCAGATACGCAGTATTTT
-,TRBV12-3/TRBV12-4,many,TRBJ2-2,CASSLVGASNTGELFF,TGTGCCAGCAGTTTAGTCGGGGCGTCGAACACCGGGGAGCTGTTTTTT
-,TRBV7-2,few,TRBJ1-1,CASSRIGGTEAFF,TGTGCCAGCAGCCGTATCGGAGGGACTGAAGCTTTCTTT
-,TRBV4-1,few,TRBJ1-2,CASSQKTVNYGYTF,TGCGCCAGCAGCCAGAAGACAGTTAACTATGGCTACACCTTC
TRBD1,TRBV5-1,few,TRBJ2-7,CASSTPLLTGPYEQYF,TGCGCCAGCAGCACGCCTCTCTTGACAGGGCCCTACGAGCAGTACTTC
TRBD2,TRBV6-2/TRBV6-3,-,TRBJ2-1,CASRKTGTKVHNEQFF,TGTGCCAGCAGAAAAACCGGGACTAAAGTCCACAATGAGCAGTTCTTC
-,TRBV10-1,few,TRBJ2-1,CASSEEDSYNEQFF,TGCGCCAGCAGTGAGGAGGACTCGTACAATGAGCAGTTCTTC
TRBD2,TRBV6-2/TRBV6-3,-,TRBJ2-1,CASSYPGLAGAKVWRYNEQFF,TGTGCCAGCAGTTACCCGGGACTAGCGGGAGCCAAGGTCTGGCGCTACAATGAGCAGTTCTTC
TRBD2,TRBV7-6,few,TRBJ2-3,CASSFSGLAGELVDTQYF,TGTGCCAGCAGCTTCTCGGGACTAGCGGGAGAGCTGGTAGATACGCAGTATTTT
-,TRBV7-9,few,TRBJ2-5,CASSWGRSRQETQYF,TGTGCCAGCAGCTGGGGACGGAGTAGACAAGAGACCCAGTACTTC
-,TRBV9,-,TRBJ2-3,CASSVGASSTDTQYF,TGTGCCAGCAGCGTAGGGGCCAGTTCCACAGATACGCAGTATTTT
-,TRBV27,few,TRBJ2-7,CASSAQSDGFYEQYF,TGTGCCAGCAGTGCCCAGTCGGACGGTTTCTACGAGCAGTACTTC
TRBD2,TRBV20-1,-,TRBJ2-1,CSVTGTSPREQFF,TGCAGTGTTACCGGGACTAGCCCAAGGGAGCAGTTCTTC
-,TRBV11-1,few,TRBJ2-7,CASSPGNKQYF,TGTGCCAGCAGCCCCGGTAATAAGCAGTACTTC
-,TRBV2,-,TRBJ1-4,CASHRQGGEKLFF,TGTGCCAGCCACCGGCAGGGCGGCGAAAAACTGTTTTTT
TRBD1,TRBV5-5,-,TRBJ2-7,CASSPGQGAGEQYF,TGTGCCAGCAGCCCGGGACAGGGGGCGGGGGAGCAGTACTTC
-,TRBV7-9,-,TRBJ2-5,CASSFLSEETQYF,TGTGCCAGCAGCTTTTTGAGCGAAGAGACCCAGTACTTC